This T cell receptor (beta chain) came from a study of T-cell memory formation after mild COVID-19. Study observations and caveats: Contracting CD4+ clones were located mainly in CM and EM, and CD8+ clones in EMRA. Second-wave clones peaking on day 37 lacked confirmed SARS-CoV-2 specificity. The appearance of some responding clones in pre-infection memory suggested that cross-reactive memory joined.

On this clonotype itself: The antigen is not known.

Libraries for TCRalpha and TCRbeta carried sample barcodes and unique molecular identifiers via 5'RACE. TCRdb re-derived calls from the 5' RACE reads in MiXCR, one entry per CDR3 protein. The sample lists about 150,000 distinct CDR3 sequences; approximately 25% were seen once. V lost 3 bases and J 5 bases, leaving 25 bases between the germline ends. The CDR3 extends over 17 amino acids. Per germline, CDR1 DFQATT and CDR2 SNEGSKA (reference sequence). The clonotype comes from an adult woman who had mild COVID-19 (a few samples of this study predate the infection). Cell type and time point are not known. The sample taken for sequencing was PBMCs or a T cell subset sorted from them (not recorded which). The chain joins TRBV20-1 to TRBJ1-2; D gene uncertain. This CDR3 is CSASQTEVTARGYGYTF. CDR3 nucleotides: TGCAGTGCTAGCCAAACCGAGGTAACAGCCCGAGGATATGGCTACACCTTC.